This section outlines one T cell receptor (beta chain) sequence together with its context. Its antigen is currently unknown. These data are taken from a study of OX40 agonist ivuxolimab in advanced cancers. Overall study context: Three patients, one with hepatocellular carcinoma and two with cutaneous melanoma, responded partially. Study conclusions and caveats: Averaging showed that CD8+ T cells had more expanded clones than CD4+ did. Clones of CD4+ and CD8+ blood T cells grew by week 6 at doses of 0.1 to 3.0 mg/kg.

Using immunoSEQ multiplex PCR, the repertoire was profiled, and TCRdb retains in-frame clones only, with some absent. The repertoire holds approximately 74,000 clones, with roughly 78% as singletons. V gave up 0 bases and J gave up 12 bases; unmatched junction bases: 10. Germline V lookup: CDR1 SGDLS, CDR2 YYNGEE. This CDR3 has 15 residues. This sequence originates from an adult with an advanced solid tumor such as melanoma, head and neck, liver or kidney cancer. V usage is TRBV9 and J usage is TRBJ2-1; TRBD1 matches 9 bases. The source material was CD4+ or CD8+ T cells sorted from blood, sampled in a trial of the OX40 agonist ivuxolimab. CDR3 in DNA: TGTGCCAGCAGCGTAGATGGGGACAGGGATCGGGGGCAGTTCTTC. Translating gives CASSVDGDRDRGQFF.